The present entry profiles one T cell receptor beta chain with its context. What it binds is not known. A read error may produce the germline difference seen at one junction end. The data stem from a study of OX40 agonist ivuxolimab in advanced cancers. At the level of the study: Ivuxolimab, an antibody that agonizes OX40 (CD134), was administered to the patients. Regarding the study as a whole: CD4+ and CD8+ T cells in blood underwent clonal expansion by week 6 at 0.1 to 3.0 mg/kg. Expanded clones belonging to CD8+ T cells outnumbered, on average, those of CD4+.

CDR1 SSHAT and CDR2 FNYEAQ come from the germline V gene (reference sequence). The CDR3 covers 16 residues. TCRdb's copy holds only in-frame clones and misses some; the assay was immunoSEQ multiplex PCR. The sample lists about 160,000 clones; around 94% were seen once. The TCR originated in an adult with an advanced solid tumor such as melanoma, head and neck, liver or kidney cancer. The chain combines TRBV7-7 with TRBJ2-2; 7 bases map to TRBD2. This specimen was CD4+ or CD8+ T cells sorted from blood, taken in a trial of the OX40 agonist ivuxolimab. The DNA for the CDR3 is TGTGCTAGCAGCTTAGAGGGAGGGACCAACACCGGGGAGCTGTTTTTT. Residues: CASSLEGGTNTGELFF.